The rows below give T cell receptor beta chains drawn from one sample of a study of blood T cell repertoires in COVID-19. Clones were read by immunoSEQ multiplex PCR, and TCRdb kept only the in-frame ones, dropping some. This sample has roughly 200,000 clones, with 80% to 90% found just once. Sample: peripheral blood. The receptors here all came from a middle-aged man with active or convalescent COVID-19. CDR3s include the opening cysteine and the closing phenylalanine or tryptophan. The order of the fields is D gene, J gene, clone size, V gene, CDR3 DNA, CDR3 protein. The D gene is left open where the match is weak. Not all rows give a size; the values are once, few, many and, for expanded clones, a class.

D gene: .; J gene: TRBJ2-1; clone size: .; V gene: TRBV6-2/TRBV6-3; CDR3 DNA: TGTGCCAGCAGCCAGAACGAGGGTTTCTACAATGAGCAGTTCTTC; CDR3 protein: CASSQNEGFYNEQFF
D gene: .; J gene: TRBJ2-6; clone size: .; V gene: TRBV5-4; CDR3 DNA: TGTGCCAGCCAACAGGCCTGGAGCTCTGGGGCCAACGTCCTGACTTTC; CDR3 protein: CASQQAWSSGANVLTF
D gene: TRBD1; J gene: TRBJ1-1; clone size: .; V gene: TRBV11-2; CDR3 DNA: TGTGCCAGCAGCTCTCGACAGGGGGTTAACACTGAAGCTTTCTTT; CDR3 protein: CASSSRQGVNTEAFF
D gene: TRBD1; J gene: TRBJ2-5; clone size: .; V gene: TRBV15; CDR3 DNA: TGTGCCACCAGCTTCACCCGGGCAGGGGGCGAGACCCAGTACTTC; CDR3 protein: CATSFTRAGGETQYF
D gene: TRBD2; J gene: TRBJ2-5; clone size: once; V gene: TRBV18; CDR3 DNA: TGTGCCAGCTCACCACCCACTAGCGTCCAAGAGACCCAGTACTTC; CDR3 protein: CASSPPTSVQETQYF
D gene: TRBD2; J gene: TRBJ2-3; clone size: few; V gene: TRBV5-1; CDR3 DNA: TGCGCCAGCTACCCGACTAGCATGGGCACAGATACGCAGTATTTT; CDR3 protein: CASYPTSMGTDTQYF
D gene: TRBD1; J gene: TRBJ1-6; clone size: few; V gene: TRBV9; CDR3 DNA: TGTGCCAGCAGCGGAGGACAGGGCTTCTATAATTCACCCCTCCACTTT; CDR3 protein: CASSGGQGFYNSPLHF
D gene: .; J gene: TRBJ1-1; clone size: .; V gene: TRBV4-1; CDR3 DNA: TGCGCCAGCAGCCAAGATCTACGCTCGAACACTGAAGCTTTCTTT; CDR3 protein: CASSQDLRSNTEAFF
D gene: TRBD1; J gene: TRBJ1-1; clone size: .; V gene: TRBV9; CDR3 DNA: TGTGCCAGCAGCGTAGCCCGACAGGGGACCCGAGAAGGAGCTTTCTTT; CDR3 protein: CASSVARQGTREGAFF
D gene: .; J gene: TRBJ1-5; clone size: .; V gene: TRBV30; CDR3 DNA: TGTGCCTGGAGTCTCCTGGACGGGGGGCCCCAGCATTTT; CDR3 protein: CAWSLLDGGPQHF
D gene: TRBD1; J gene: TRBJ1-6; clone size: .; V gene: TRBV30; CDR3 DNA: TGTGCCTGGAGTTCCGGGACAGGGGTTTCACCCCTCCACTTT; CDR3 protein: CAWSSGTGVSPLHF
D gene: .; J gene: TRBJ2-6; clone size: .; V gene: TRBV30; CDR3 DNA: TGTGCCTGGACGACAGGAACCTCTGGGGCCAACGTCCTGACTTTC; CDR3 protein: CAWTTGTSGANVLTF
D gene: TRBD2; J gene: TRBJ2-3; clone size: .; V gene: TRBV29-1; CDR3 DNA: TGCAGCGTGGGGGGGGAGGACGGATCAGATACGCAGTATTTT; CDR3 protein: CSVGGEDGSDTQYF
D gene: .; J gene: TRBJ1-1; clone size: .; V gene: TRBV2; CDR3 DNA: TGTGCCAGCAGTCAACTCGGACAGCCGAACACTGAAGCTTTCTTT; CDR3 protein: CASSQLGQPNTEAFF
D gene: .; J gene: TRBJ2-5; clone size: once; V gene: TRBV29-1; CDR3 DNA: TGCAGCGTTGAAGATCCTCTCCCGGGGGAGACCCAGTACTTC; CDR3 protein: CSVEDPLPGETQYF
D gene: TRBD1; J gene: TRBJ2-2; clone size: .; V gene: TRBV18; CDR3 DNA: TGTGCCAGCTCACCCCCAGGACAGGGAATCCAGGAGCTGTTTTTT; CDR3 protein: CASSPPGQGIQELFF
D gene: TRBD1; J gene: TRBJ2-5; clone size: .; V gene: TRBV6-5; CDR3 DNA: TGTGCCAGCAGAACAGAGGACAGGAGACAAGAGACCCAGTACTTC; CDR3 protein: CASRTEDRRQETQYF
D gene: TRBD2; J gene: TRBJ2-2; clone size: .; V gene: TRBV24-1; CDR3 DNA: TGTGCCACCAGTGACTTCCAGGACAGGGGACTAGCGGGAGGTTGGCCGAACACCGGGGAGCTGTTTTTT; CDR3 protein: CATSDFQDRGLAGGWPNTGELFF
D gene: TRBD2; J gene: TRBJ2-3; clone size: few; V gene: TRBV3-1/TRBV3-2; CDR3 DNA: TGTGCCAGCAGCCAAGGGGGGGGTACAGATACGCAGTATTTT; CDR3 protein: CASSQGGGTDTQYF